These 31 T cell receptor beta chains were sequenced from one sample in a study of tumor and adjacent non-tumor tissue in lung cancer. Three rounds of nested PCR, following a modified ARM-PCR protocol, produced the TCRbeta library. From the multiplex PCR reads, TCRdb called clonotypes with MiXCR, one entry per CDR3 protein. The sample contains 200,000 or so distinct CDR3 sequences, 70% to 75% of which appear only once. This sample's RNA came from whole unsorted tissue. The sequencing sample was made of lung tumor tissue. The receptors shown here come from a man aged 55 to 70 with non-small cell lung cancer.

The chain employs TRBV5-1 and TRBJ1-1, with D maybe TRBD1 (5 bases). The V gene's germline CDR1 is SGHRS and CDR2 YFSETQ. The CDR3 has 15 residues. Trimming took off 3 bases at V and 5 bases at J, with 17 bases between the two ends. The CDR3 coding sequence is TGCGCCAGCAGCTCCGGCGGGGGAGCGGGGACTGAAGCTTTCTTT. Amino acid sequence: CASSSGGGAGTEAFF.

The chain has TRBV12-3 or TRBV12-4 and TRBJ2-3; 9 bases map to TRBD2. The J segment lost 0 bases and the V segment lost 2 bases, leaving 6 bases of the junction unmatched. This CDR3 has 17 amino acids. In DNA form, the CDR3 reads TGTGCCAGCAGTTTACGACTAGCGGTGGTTAGCACAGATACGCAGTATTTT. Encoded protein: CASSLRLAVVSTDTQYF.

Comment on this clonotype: The junction departs from the called germline gene at one end, perhaps through a read error. The chain joins TRBV20-1 to TRBJ1-2; 8 nucleotides align to TRBD1. The germline gives CDR1 DFQATT, CDR2 SNEGSKA (reference sequence). The CDR3 has 13 amino acids. The CDR3 DNA reads TGCAGTGCTGGACGGGACAGGACTTATGGCTACACCTTT. It encodes CSAGRDRTYGYTF.

V usage is TRBV6-2 or TRBV6-3 and J usage is TRBJ2-6, with D unclear. The CDR3 runs 16 residues. Germline values: CDR1 MNHEY, CDR2 SVGEGT. Trimming stripped 7 bases from V and 2 bases from J, with 15 bases between. The CDR3 loop reads CASKHQASAGANVLTF. CDR3 sequence (DNA): TGTGCCAGCAAACACCAGGCATCGGCTGGGGCCAACGTCCTGACTTTC.

This chain joins TRBV7-9 and TRBJ2-7, with TRBD2 matching 8 bases. Looked up from germline, CDR1 is SEHNR and CDR2 is FQNEAQ (reference sequence). The J segment lost 0 bases and the V segment lost 4 bases, leaving 5 bases of the junction unmatched. This CDR3 region has 15 residues. The CDR3 sequence is CASSSAGARSYEQYF. CDR3 DNA: TGTGCCAGCAGCTCAGCGGGGGCACGCTCCTACGAGCAGTACTTC.

The rearrangement joins TRBV12-3 or TRBV12-4 to TRBJ1-2; D call uncertain. The CDR3 extends over 12 amino acids. Trimming pared 4 bases from V and 10 bases from J, leaving 13 bases between. CDR3 residues: CASSSRSRDYTF. The CDR3 bases are TGTGCCAGCAGTTCTCGGTCCCGAGACTACACCTTC.

The rearrangement links TRBV18 to TRBJ1-4; D is possibly TRBD1 (6 bases). Germline-derived CDR1 and CDR2 are KGHSH and LQKENI. The length of the CDR3 is 14 residues. V dropped 0 bases and J dropped 8 bases, with 10 bases sitting between them. DNA for the CDR3: TGTGCCAGCTCACCACCGGGGGCCCGGGAAAAACTGTTTTTT. Translating gives CASSPPGAREKLFF. Full variable domain (outside the CDR3, taken from reference TRBV18 and TRBJ1-4): NAGVMQNPRHLVRRRGQEARLRCSPMKGHSHVYWYRQLPEEGLKFMVYLQKENIIDESGMPKERFSAEFPKEGPSILRIQQVVRGDSAAYFCASSPPGAREKLFFGSGTQLSVL.

Points on this clonotype: With a much larger clone just one base away, this may be a read error. The chain carries TRBV20-1 and TRBJ2-5; D remains unclear. The germline V gene encodes CDR1 DFQATT and CDR2 SNEGSKA (reference sequence). The CDR3 runs 15 residues. Trimming shortened V by 1 base and J by 5 bases, and 17 bases separated the two germline ends. The CDR3 nucleotides read TGCAGTGCTAGAGGTGAACGATATATTAATGAGACCCAGTACTTC. Translation gives CSARGERYINETQYF.

As to this clonotype: At one of its ends the junction is not consistent with the germline gene, which may arise from a read error. The chain uses TRBV12-3 or TRBV12-4 and TRBJ2-5; 7 bases are shared with TRBD1. The CDR3 is made up of 15 amino acids. Here the CDR3 reads CTSSLALQGKETQYF. The CDR3, as DNA: TGTACCAGCAGTTTAGCGCTACAGGGGAAAGAGACCCAGTACTTC.

Of note for this clonotype: Given a much more abundant clone one base away, this may be a read error. The chain is built from TRBV20-1 and TRBJ2-1, with D maybe TRBD1 (6 bases). Germline CDR1 DFQATT, CDR2 SNEGSKA (reference sequence). The CDR3 covers 16 residues. V was cut by 7 bases and J by 4 bases, with 23 bases left in between. DNA of the CDR3: TGCAGTGTCACTTTCCAGGGGAAGTACCCATACAATGAGCAGTTCTTC. It codes for CSVTFQGKYPYNEQFF.

This clonotype has ten or more counts. The V gene is TRBV20-1, the J gene TRBJ1-5; a possible D gene is TRBD1 (5 bases). CDR3 length equals 12 residues. The V end was cut by 3 bases, the J end by 7 bases, with 10 bases between. In germline, CDR1 is DFQATT, CDR2 SNEGSKA (reference sequence). CDR3 region: CSARMGEQPQHF. The DNA of the CDR3 is TGCAGTGCTAGGATGGGGGAGCAGCCCCAGCATTTT.

Comments on this clonotype: A junction boundary mismatches the germline segment, possibly from a read error. The rearrangement links TRBV19 to TRBJ2-1, with D possibly matching TRBD2 (5 bases). Germline values: CDR1 LNHDA, CDR2 SQIVND (reference sequence). The CDR3 spans 16 residues. CDR3 nucleotides: TGTGCCAGTAGCCCAACGGGGTCCGGGTCCTACAATGTGCAGTTCTTC. This gives the protein CASSPTGSGSYNVQFF.

Note on this clonotype: The conserved phenylalanine or tryptophan is not found at the CDR3 terminus, so this likely reflects a read error. The chain combines TRBV4-2 with TRBJ2-2; no clear D gene. With 6 bases removed from V and 3 bases from J, the gap between germline ends came to 11 bases. This CDR3 is 14 amino acids long. Germline CDR1 reads LGHNA; CDR2 reads YNFKEQ. The CDR3 nucleotides are TGTGCCAGCAGTGACCGGGCGGACACCGGGGAGCTGTTTTCT. Its translation is CASSDRADTGELFS.

This clonotype was found a few times. Possible read error: a much larger clone is one base away. The V gene is TRBV11-2, the J gene TRBJ2-7; tentative D call: TRBD2 (5 bases). V gave up 8 bases and J gave up 0 bases, with 17 bases separating them. The CDR3 extends over 15 amino acids. Germline CDR1 reads SGHAT; CDR2 reads FQNNGV. The CDR3: CASLTGMGFSYEQYF. In DNA form, the CDR3 reads TGTGCCAGCTTGACCGGGATGGGTTTCTCCTACGAGCAGTACTTC.

Note on this clonotype: The junction shows a germline mismatch at one end, possibly a read error. The chain couples TRBV12-5 to TRBJ2-4; no clear D. The CDR3 runs 16 residues. The germline V gene encodes CDR1 LGHNT and CDR2 FRNRAP. The CDR3 sequence: CASALGQTPAKNIQYF. The CDR3 bases are TGTGCTAGTGCTTTGGGTCAAACCCCAGCCAAAAACATTCAGTACTTC.

This chain joins TRBV12-3 or TRBV12-4 and TRBJ2-2; 9 nucleotides agree with TRBD1. The CDR3 has 15 amino acids. The V and J ends lost 8 bases and 9 bases, in that order; junction bases with no gene match: 13. Here the CDR3 DNA reads TGTGCCAGCTCACCGGGACAGGGAGGTCACTGGGAGCTGTTTTTT. Its protein product is CASSPGQGGHWELFF.

Concerning this clonotype itself: One end of the junction is discordant with germline, which a read error may explain. The genes are TRBV5-1 and TRBJ2-1, with D unclear. The CDR3 has 14 amino acids. CDR1 is SGHRS and CDR2 is YFSETQ in the germline V gene. CDR3 in amino acids: CANSRSTSYNEQFF. In nucleotides, the CDR3 is TGCGCCAACAGCCGGAGTACCTCCTACAATGAGCAGTTCTTC.

The V call is TRBV5-5, the J call TRBJ2-3; tentative D call: TRBD1 (6 bases). V was clipped by 5 bases and J by 2 bases, with 21 bases between them. This CDR3 has 17 residues. Germline assignment: CDR1 SGHKS and CDR2 YYEKEE (reference sequence). CDR3 coding DNA: TGTGCCAGCAGTTCGCGTACCGGGACAATTTACACAGATACGCAGTATTTT. Translated: CASSSRTGTIYTDTQYF.

This clonotype has just a few counts. The chain uses TRBV20-1 and TRBJ1-4; 8 nucleotides agree with TRBD1. Germline V CDR1 and CDR2: DFQATT, SNEGSKA (reference sequence). The CDR3 sequence is 15 residues long. The V segment lost 5 bases and the J segment 6 bases; nucleotides outside the gene matches: 11. The CDR3 region is CSAPNRDRGDEKLFF. For the CDR3, the DNA is TGCAGTGCTCCAAACCGAGACAGGGGTGATGAAAAACTGTTTTTT.

Concerning this clonotype itself: Given the absence of the conserved phenylalanine or tryptophan at the CDR3 end, a read error is likely. V gene TRBV11-1 combines with J gene TRBJ2-1, with D perhaps TRBD2 (6 bases). Germline V gives CDR1 SGHAT, CDR2 FQDESV (reference sequence). The CDR3 loop spans 15 amino acids. As DNA, the CDR3 is TGTGCCGGCAGATCCGGGCTTGCGGGGCACAATGAGCAGTTCATC. Protein sequence: CAGRSGLAGHNEQFI.

On this clonotype itself: The final CDR3 position lacks the conserved phenylalanine or tryptophan, pointing to a likely read error. The limits of the CDR3 on the DNA are not certain, so only TCRdb's listed CDR3 is given. The chain employs TRBV11-3 and TRBJ2-1; TRBD1 is taken as the D call from the table, unchecked against the DNA. The CDR3 has 14 amino acids, counting both end residues. Germline CDR1 reads SGHNT; CDR2 reads YENEEA. The chain's CDR3 is CASSLETAPGEQLL.

As for this clonotype: A read error may produce the germline difference seen at one junction end. The chain links TRBV29-1 to TRBJ2-3; D is undetermined. The CDR3 loop spans 12 amino acids. Germline CDR1 reads SQVTM; CDR2 reads ANQGSEA. As DNA, the CDR3 is TGCAGCGTCCCGATGGTCGCAGATAAGCAGTATTTT. Protein sequence: CSVPMVADKQYF.

This sequence joins TRBV12-3 or TRBV12-4 and TRBJ1-1, with D perhaps matching TRBD1 (6 bases). V was cut by 9 bases and J by 1 base, with 21 bases left in between. This CDR3 is built from 16 residues. Written as DNA, the CDR3 is TGTGCCAGTCTTTTGGACACAGGGAGTGCGAACACTGAAGCTTTCTTT. It specifies CASLLDTGSANTEAFF.

Concerning this clonotype: Germline and junction disagree at one end, which may indicate a read error. V usage is TRBV28 and J usage is TRBJ1-5; D gene uncertain. The CDR3 covers 15 residues. The germline V gene has CDR1 MDHEN and CDR2 SYDVKM. Here the CDR3 reads CAISLGGSGNQPQHF. The CDR3, as DNA: TGTGCCATCAGTTTAGGAGGGTCGGGCAATCAGCCCCAGCATTTT.

This chain joins TRBV20-1 and TRBJ2-1, with 13 nucleotides matching TRBD2. CDR3 length: 15 residues. The V segment lost 6 bases and the J segment 10 bases; nucleotides outside the gene matches: 12. Germline assignment: CDR1 DFQATT and CDR2 SNEGSKA (reference sequence). CDR3 DNA: TGCAGTGCGATGGGACTAGCGGGGCCGAAAATGGAGCAGTTCTTC. It translates to CSAMGLAGPKMEQFF.

There are a few counts of this clonotype. The chain employs TRBV4-1 and TRBJ2-1, with 8 positions matching TRBD1. This CDR3 spans 16 amino acids. Looked up from germline, CDR1 is MGHRA and CDR2 is YSYEKL. V was clipped by 4 bases and J by 1 base; unmatched bases: 6. Here the CDR3 DNA reads TGCGCCAGCAGCCGATCAGGGGGCCTTTCCTACAATGAGCAGTTCTTC. Its translation: CASSRSGGLSYNEQFF.

Note on this clonotype: The junction and the germline gene differ at one end; a read error may be behind it. The V call is TRBV4-2, the J call TRBJ2-1, with D unclear. CDR3 length equals 16 residues. The V gene's germline CDR1 is LGHNA and CDR2 YNFKEQ. The DNA of the CDR3 is TGCATCAGCAGCCAAGGTGGCAGTATGACCTACAATGAGCAGTTCTTC. This codes for CISSQGGSMTYNEQFF.

The chain employs TRBV12-3 or TRBV12-4 and TRBJ1-1, with D maybe TRBD1 (5 bases). This CDR3 spans 14 amino acids. V lost 8 bases, J lost 5 bases, and 18 bases lay in between. CDR3 DNA sequence: TGTGCCAGCTGTTGGCAGGGCTTGCGAACTGAAGCTTTCTTT. Its translation: CASCWQGLRTEAFF.

On this clonotype: A much bigger clone sits one base away, suggesting this may be a read error. The CDR3 does not end in the conserved phenylalanine or tryptophan, so this is likely a read error. The chain combines TRBV6-5 with TRBJ2-5; D could derive from TRBD1 or TRBD2 (5 bases each). With 6 bases removed from V and 3 bases from J, the gap between germline ends came to 11 bases. The CDR3 contains 13 residues. Germline CDR1 MNHEY, CDR2 SVGAGI. The CDR3 bases are TGTGCCAGCAGGGGGACGTACAAAGAGACCCAGTACTAC. Protein: CASRGTYKETQYY.

The chain uses TRBV6-5 and TRBJ1-2, with D hard to call. CDR1 is MNHEY, CDR2 SVGAGI, per germline. Trimming removed 2 bases at V and 5 bases at J, with 9 bases between. CDR3 length equals 13 residues. The CDR3 nucleotides read TGTGCCAGCAGTTACAACGGCAATTATGGCTACACCTTC. Amino acid sequence: CASSYNGNYGYTF.

For this clonotype: The junction shows a germline mismatch at one end, possibly a read error. This chain links TRBV6-2 or TRBV6-3 with TRBJ2-1; D is tentatively TRBD1 or TRBD2 (6 bases each). This CDR3 contains 15 residues. Germline V gene sequence: CDR1 MNHEY, CDR2 SVGEGT. CDR3 coding DNA: TGTGCCAGCAGTCACCTCAACCGGAGGGACAATAAGCAGTTCTTC. Protein sequence: CASSHLNRRDNKQFF.